A selection of T cell receptor beta chains follows, all from one sample in a study of beta chain features in type 1 diabetes. Method: immunoSEQ multiplex PCR; TCRdb's copy keeps in-frame clones and lacks some. Of hundreds of thousands of clones listed, 13% are singletons. Sequencing was carried out using naive CD4+ T cells from blood. Source of these receptors: a man aged 18 to 35 with type 1 diabetes. CDR3s include the opening cysteine and the closing phenylalanine or tryptophan. The D gene is left open where the match is weak. Part of the rows lack a size; the others show once, few, many or a class for expanded clones.

>NA|TRBV10-1|TRBD1|TRBJ1-1
TGCGCCAGCAGTCCCGGGACAGCCCATGAAGCTTTCTTT
CASSPGTAHEAFF
>NA|TRBV6-6|NA|TRBJ1-6
TGTGCCAGCAGTGATGGGGGGGGGCTAAATTCACCCCTCCACTTT
CASSDGGGLNSPLHF
>few|TRBV29-1|NA|TRBJ2-6
TGCAGCGTTGAAAGGAGCTCTGGGGCCAACGTCCTGACTTTC
CSVERSSGANVLTF
>NA|TRBV10-3|TRBD1|TRBJ1-5
TGTGCCATCAGTCGGACAGGGGACGACGATCAGCCCCAGCATTTT
CAISRTGDDDQPQHF
>few|TRBV28|TRBD1|TRBJ2-7
TGTGCCAGCAGCTCACCGGGACAGGGATTTGCCTACGAGCAGTACTTC
CASSSPGQGFAYEQYF
>NA|TRBV29-1|NA|TRBJ1-1
TGCAGCGTCTGGGACTCCCTGGGCAACACTGAAGCTTTCTTT
CSVWDSLGNTEAFF
>NA|TRBV5-6|TRBD1|TRBJ2-3
TGTGCCAGCAGCTGGCAAGCACCCTACAGGGGGACAGATACGCAGTATTTT
CASSWQAPYRGTDTQYF
>NA|TRBV27|NA|TRBJ1-5
TGTGCCAGCAGCCTATGGGGAGAAGGTCAGCCCCAGCATTTT
CASSLWGEGQPQHF
>few|TRBV29-1|NA|TRBJ1-1
TGCAGCGTTGAACCCCAACCTTATGTGACTGAAGCTTTCTTT
CSVEPQPYVTEAFF
>few|TRBV4-1|TRBD1|TRBJ1-2
TGCGCCAGCAGCGAGACAGGGGCCATCTATGGCTACACCTTC
CASSETGAIYGYTF
>few|TRBV12-5|NA|TRBJ2-6
TGTGCTAGTGGCTCTTCTCCAGGGGCCAACGTCCTGACTTTC
CASGSSPGANVLTF
>NA|TRBV25-1|NA|TRBJ2-3
TGTGCCAGCAGCGCGCAGGTGACAGATACGCAGTATTTT
CASSAQVTDTQYF
>NA|TRBV28|NA|TRBJ2-3
TGTGCCAGCAGTTTAGGAGGGCAGGGGAGAGATACGCAGTATTTT
CASSLGGQGRDTQYF
>NA|TRBV6-5|NA|TRBJ2-5
TGTGCCAGCAGTTACCAGGAAGAGACCCAGTACTTC
CASSYQEETQYF
>few|TRBV30|NA|TRBJ1-5
TGTGCCTGGAGTTTTGCAGGTAGCAATCAGCCCCAGCATTTT
CAWSFAGSNQPQHF
>NA|TRBV7-8|NA|TRBJ2-2
TGTGCCAGCAGCGTCTCTGGCGGGGAGCTGTTTTTT
CASSVSGGELFF
>few|TRBV14|NA|TRBJ1-2
TGTGCCAGCAGCCCTCAGGTGGACTATGGCTACACCTTC
CASSPQVDYGYTF
>NA|TRBV4-1|NA|TRBJ1-2
TGCGCCAGCAGTCAGGACAGATTCGGCTATGGCTACACCTTC
CASSQDRFGYGYTF
>NA|TRBV2|NA|TRBJ2-7
TGTGCCAGCAGTGTTGACAGAGAGCAGTACTTC
CASSVDREQYF
>once|TRBV6-6|NA|TRBJ1-2
TGTGCCAGCGGGCCGGGCTTTTCGGGCTACACCTTC
CASGPGFSGYTF
>few|TRBV10-3|NA|TRBJ1-5
TGTGCCATCAGTGAGAGGAATAGCAATCAGCCCCAGCATTTT
CAISERNSNQPQHF
>NA|TRBV19|NA|TRBJ1-5
TGTGCCAGTAGTATTGGGGCCAATCAGCCCCAGCATTTT
CASSIGANQPQHF
>NA|TRBV7-6|TRBD2|TRBJ2-1
TGTGCCAGCAGCTTAGCCCTAGCGGGGGGGCTTGGTAATGAGCAGTTCTTC
CASSLALAGGLGNEQFF
>NA|TRBV14|NA|TRBJ1-2
TGTGCCAGCAGCCAAAACCTCGATTCTAAGGGAGGCTACACCTTC
CASSQNLDSKGGYTF
>few|TRBV10-3|NA|TRBJ2-3
TGTGCCATCAGTGGTGGGAGCACAGATACGCAGTATTTT
CAISGGSTDTQYF
>NA|TRBV25-1|NA|TRBJ1-4
TGTGCCAGCAGTCCGCGGACATCAACTAATGAAAAACTGTTTTTT
CASSPRTSTNEKLFF
>NA|TRBV6-5|NA|TRBJ1-2
TGTGCCAGCAGTTACAAGGAGGGGTTTTTCTATGGCTACACCTTC
CASSYKEGFFYGYTF
>NA|TRBV30|NA|TRBJ1-1
TGTGCCTGGAGTAACGGGGAGGACAGAGCTTTCTTT
CAWSNGEDRAFF
>NA|TRBV9|NA|TRBJ2-7
TGTGCCAGCAAGCCCGTGACAGTGGTGGAGCAGTACTTC
CASKPVTVVEQYF
>few|TRBV20-1|NA|TRBJ2-3
TGCAGTGCTTCTTGGACAGATACGCAGTATTTT
CSASWTDTQYF
>few|TRBV10-3|NA|TRBJ2-3
TGTGCCATCAGCGGGGACCCCACAGATACGCAGTATTTT
CAISGDPTDTQYF
>few|TRBV30|NA|TRBJ2-3
TGTGCCTGGAGTGTATTTGGGGCTTTTGGCACAGATACGCAGTATTTT
CAWSVFGAFGTDTQYF
>NA|TRBV5-1|NA|TRBJ2-1
TGCGCCAGCAGCTTGAATAGCGACAATGAGCAGTTCTTC
CASSLNSDNEQFF
>few|TRBV5-1|TRBD2|TRBJ2-1
TGCGCCAGCAGCTTAGGGACTACCTACAATGAGCAGTTCTTC
CASSLGTTYNEQFF
>NA|TRBV2|NA|TRBJ2-3
TGTGCCAGCAGTGGACTGGTCACAGATACGCAGTATTTT
CASSGLVTDTQYF